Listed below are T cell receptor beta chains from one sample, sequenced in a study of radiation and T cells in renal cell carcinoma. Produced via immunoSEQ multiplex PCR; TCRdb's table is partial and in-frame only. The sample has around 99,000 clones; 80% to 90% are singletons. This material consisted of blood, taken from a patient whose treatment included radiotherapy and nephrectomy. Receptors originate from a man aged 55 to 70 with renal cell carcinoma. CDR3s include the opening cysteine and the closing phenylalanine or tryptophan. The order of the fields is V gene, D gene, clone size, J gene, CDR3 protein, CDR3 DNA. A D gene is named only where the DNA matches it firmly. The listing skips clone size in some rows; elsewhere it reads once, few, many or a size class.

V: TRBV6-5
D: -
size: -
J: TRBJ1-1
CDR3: CASRIDRGLNTEAFF
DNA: TGTGCCAGCAGAATAGATAGGGGTCTGAACACTGAAGCTTTCTTT

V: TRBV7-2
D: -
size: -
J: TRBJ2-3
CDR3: CASSLYGGAEDTQYF
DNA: TGTGCCAGCAGCTTGTATGGAGGGGCGGAAGATACGCAGTATTTT

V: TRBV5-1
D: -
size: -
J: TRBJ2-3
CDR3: CASSLDALTDTQYF
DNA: TGCGCCAGCAGCTTGGACGCTCTAACAGATACGCAGTATTTT

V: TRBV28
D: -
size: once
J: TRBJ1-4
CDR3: CASTQGGNRAQEKLFF
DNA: TGTGCCAGCACCCAAGGGGGAAACAGGGCTCAGGAAAAACTGTTTTTT

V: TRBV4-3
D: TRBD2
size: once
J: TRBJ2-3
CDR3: CASSQVAGGPGTDTQYF
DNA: TGCGCCAGCAGCCAAGTCGCGGGAGGCCCCGGCACAGATACGCAGTATTTT

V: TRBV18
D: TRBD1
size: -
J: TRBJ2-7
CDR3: CASSPRTGPYEQYF
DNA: TGTGCCAGCTCACCCCGGACAGGGCCCTACGAGCAGTACTTC

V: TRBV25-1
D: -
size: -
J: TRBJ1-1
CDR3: CASTNGLNTEAFF
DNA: TGTGCCAGCACGAACGGGTTGAACACTGAAGCTTTCTTT

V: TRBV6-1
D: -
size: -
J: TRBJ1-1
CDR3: CASSGHLVSNLNTEAFF
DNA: TGTGCCAGCAGTGGCCACCTTGTGTCGAACTTGAACACTGAAGCTTTCTTT

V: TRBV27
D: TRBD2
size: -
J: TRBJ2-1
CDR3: CASSYLAAYNEQFF
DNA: TGTGCCAGCAGTTATCTAGCGGCCTACAATGAGCAGTTCTTC

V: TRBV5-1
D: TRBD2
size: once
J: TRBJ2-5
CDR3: CASSLEASGTQETQYF
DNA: TGCGCCAGCAGCTTGGAAGCAAGCGGGACGCAAGAGACCCAGTACTTC

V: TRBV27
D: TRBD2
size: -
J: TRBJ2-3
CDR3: CASRDYLTDTQYF
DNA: TGTGCCAGCCGGGACTACCTCACAGATACGCAGTATTTT

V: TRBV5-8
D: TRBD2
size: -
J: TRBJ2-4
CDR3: CASSFAGEAKNIQYF
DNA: TGTGCCAGCAGCTTCGCGGGAGAGGCCAAAAACATTCAGTACTTC

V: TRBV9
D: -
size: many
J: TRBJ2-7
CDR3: CASSVGGDFSYEQYF
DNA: TGTGCCAGCAGCGTAGGCGGGGACTTCTCCTACGAGCAGTACTTC

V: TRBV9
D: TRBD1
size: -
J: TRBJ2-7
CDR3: CASSGGQGVVHEQYF
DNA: TGTGCCAGCAGCGGGGGACAGGGAGTCGTCCACGAGCAGTACTTC

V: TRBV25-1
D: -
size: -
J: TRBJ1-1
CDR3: CASSRLGDGNTEAFF
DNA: TGTGCCAGCAGTCGGTTAGGGGACGGGAACACTGAAGCTTTCTTT

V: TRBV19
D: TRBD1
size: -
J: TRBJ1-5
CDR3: CASTRGYNQPQHF
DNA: TGTGCCAGTACCAGGGGGTACAATCAGCCCCAGCATTTT

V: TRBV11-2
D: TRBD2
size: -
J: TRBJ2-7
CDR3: CASSPGGGGEQYF
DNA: TGTGCCAGCAGCCCCGGTGGGGGGGGCGAGCAGTACTTC

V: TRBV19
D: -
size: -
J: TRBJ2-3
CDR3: CASSIEGGANTDTQYF
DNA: TGTGCCAGTAGTATCGAGGGAGGCGCCAACACAGATACGCAGTATTTT

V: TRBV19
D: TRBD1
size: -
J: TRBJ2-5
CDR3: CASSSLRDRGQETQYF
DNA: TGTGCCAGTAGCTCACTCCGGGACAGGGGGCAAGAGACCCAGTACTTC

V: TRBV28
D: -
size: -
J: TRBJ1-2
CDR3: CASSYQGNYGYTF
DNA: TGTGCCAGCTCCTACCAGGGGAACTATGGCTACACCTTC

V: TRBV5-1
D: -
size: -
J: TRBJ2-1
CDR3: CASSLGTQGGNEQFF
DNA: TGCGCCAGCAGCCTCGGGACTCAGGGGGGCAATGAGCAGTTCTTC

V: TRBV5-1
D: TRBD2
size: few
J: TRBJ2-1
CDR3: CASSLGREGRNEQFF
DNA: TGCGCCAGCAGCTTGGGGCGGGAGGGGAGGAATGAGCAGTTCTTC

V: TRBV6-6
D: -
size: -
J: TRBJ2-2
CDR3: CAGSGSGPRATGELFF
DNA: TGTGCCGGATCGGGTTCCGGGCCCCGCGCCACCGGGGAGCTGTTTTTT

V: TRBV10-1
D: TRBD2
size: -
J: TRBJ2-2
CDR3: CASSAGGRTGELFF
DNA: TGCGCCAGCAGTGCAGGCGGGAGGACCGGGGAGCTGTTTTTT

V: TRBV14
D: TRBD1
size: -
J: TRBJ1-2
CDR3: CASSTSTGVHYGYTF
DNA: TGTGCCAGCAGCACCTCGACAGGGGTCCACTATGGCTACACCTTC

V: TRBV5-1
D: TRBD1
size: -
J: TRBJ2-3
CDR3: CASSTDREGGTQYF
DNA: TGCGCCAGCAGCACAGACAGGGAAGGAGGTACGCAGTATTTT

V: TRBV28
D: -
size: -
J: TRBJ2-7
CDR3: CASSLLVQGLNEQYF
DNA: TGTGCCAGCAGTTTACTCGTCCAGGGTCTCAACGAGCAGTACTTC

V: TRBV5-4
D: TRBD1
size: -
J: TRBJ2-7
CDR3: CASSTGQIQQYF
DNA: TGTGCCAGCAGCACGGGACAGATTCAGCAGTACTTC

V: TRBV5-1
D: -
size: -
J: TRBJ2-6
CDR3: CASSLGGTGSGANVLTF
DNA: TGCGCCAGCAGCTTGGGCGGGACGGGCTCTGGGGCCAACGTCCTGACTTTC

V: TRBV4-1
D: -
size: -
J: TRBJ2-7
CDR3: CASSEGGYEQYF
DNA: TGCGCCAGCAGCGAAGGCGGGTACGAGCAGTACTTC

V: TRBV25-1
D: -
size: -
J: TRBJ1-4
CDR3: CASSEYRGPDEKLFF
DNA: TGTGCCAGCAGTGAATATCGGGGGCCAGATGAAAAACTGTTTTTT

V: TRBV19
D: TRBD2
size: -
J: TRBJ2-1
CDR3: CASSIDLISGSIYNEQFF
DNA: TGTGCCAGTAGTATAGATCTCATTAGCGGGAGTATATACAATGAGCAGTTCTTC

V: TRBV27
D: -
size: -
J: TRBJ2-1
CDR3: CASSFGGSSYNEQFF
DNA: TGTGCCAGCAGTTTTGGGGGGTCCTCCTACAATGAGCAGTTCTTC

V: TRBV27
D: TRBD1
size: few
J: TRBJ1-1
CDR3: CASSLLGQGIAEAFF
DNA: TGTGCCAGCAGTCTACTGGGACAGGGAATAGCTGAAGCTTTCTTT

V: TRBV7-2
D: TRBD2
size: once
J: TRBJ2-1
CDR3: CASSRRLAGAVGQFF
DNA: TGTGCCAGCAGCCGGAGACTAGCGGGGGCGGTCGGGCAGTTCTTC

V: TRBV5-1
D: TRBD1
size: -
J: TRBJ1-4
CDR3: CASRNTGTANEKLFF
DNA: TGCGCCAGCAGAAACACCGGGACAGCTAATGAAAAACTGTTTTTT